The T cell receptor beta chain under discussion was sequenced for a study of blood T cell repertoires in COVID-19. The repertoire was sequenced with immunoSEQ multiplex PCR; TCRdb's copy has only in-frame clones and lacks some. Of under 400,000 clones in the sample, about 86% were seen once. The V and J ends lost 6 bases and 4 bases, in that order; junction bases with no gene match: 5. This CDR3 comprises 14 residues. The germline CDR1 and CDR2 sequences are LNHDA and SQIVND (reference sequence). What was sequenced was PBMCs or T cells enriched from blood (not recorded which). The receptor was isolated from a woman aged 40 to 55 with acute COVID-19. V and J are TRBV19 and TRBJ1-4; TRBD1 matches 7 bases. The chain's CDR3 is CASSHQGGNEKLFF. The CDR3 coding sequence is TGTGCCAGTAGCCATCAGGGGGGTAATGAAAAACTGTTTTTT.